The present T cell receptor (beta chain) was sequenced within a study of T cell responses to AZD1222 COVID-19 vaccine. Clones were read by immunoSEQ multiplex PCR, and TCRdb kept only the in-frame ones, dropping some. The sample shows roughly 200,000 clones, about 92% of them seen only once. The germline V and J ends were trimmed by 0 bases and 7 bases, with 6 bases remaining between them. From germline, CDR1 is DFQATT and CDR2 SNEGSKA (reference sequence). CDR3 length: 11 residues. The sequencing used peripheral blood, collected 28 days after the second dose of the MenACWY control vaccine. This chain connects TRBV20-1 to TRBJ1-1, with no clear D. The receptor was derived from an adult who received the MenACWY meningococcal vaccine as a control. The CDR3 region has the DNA TGCAGTGCTAGAGATGATAATGAAGCTTTCTTT. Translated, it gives CSARDDNEAFF.